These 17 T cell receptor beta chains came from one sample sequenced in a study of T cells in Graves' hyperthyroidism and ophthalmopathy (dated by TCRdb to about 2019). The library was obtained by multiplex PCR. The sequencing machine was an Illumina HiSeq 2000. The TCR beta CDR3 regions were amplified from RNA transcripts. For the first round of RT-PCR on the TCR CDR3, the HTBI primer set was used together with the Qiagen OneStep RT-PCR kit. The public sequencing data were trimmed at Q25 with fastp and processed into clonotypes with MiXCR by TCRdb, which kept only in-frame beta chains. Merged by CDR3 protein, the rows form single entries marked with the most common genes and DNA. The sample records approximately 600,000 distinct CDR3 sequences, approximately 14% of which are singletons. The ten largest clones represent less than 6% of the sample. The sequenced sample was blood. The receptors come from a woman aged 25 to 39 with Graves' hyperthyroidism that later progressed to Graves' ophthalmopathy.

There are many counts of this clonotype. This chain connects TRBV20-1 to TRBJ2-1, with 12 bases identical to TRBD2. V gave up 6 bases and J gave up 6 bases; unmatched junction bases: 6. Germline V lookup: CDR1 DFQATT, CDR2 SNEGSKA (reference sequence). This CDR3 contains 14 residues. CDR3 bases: TGCAGTGCAAGCGGACTAGCGGGATCCAATGAGCAGTTCTTC. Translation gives CSASGLAGSNEQFF.

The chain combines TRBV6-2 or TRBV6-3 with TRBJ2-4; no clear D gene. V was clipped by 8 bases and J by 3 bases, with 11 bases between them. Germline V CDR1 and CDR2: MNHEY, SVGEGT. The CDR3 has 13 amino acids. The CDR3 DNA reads TGTGCCAGCTTTCCGGATAGCAAAAACATTCAGTACTTC. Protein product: CASFPDSKNIQYF.

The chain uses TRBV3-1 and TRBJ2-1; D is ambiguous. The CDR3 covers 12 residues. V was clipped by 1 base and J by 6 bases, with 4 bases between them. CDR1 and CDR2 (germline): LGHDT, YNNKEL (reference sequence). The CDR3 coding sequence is TGTGCCAGCAGCCAAGGGCCCAATGAGCAGTTCTTC. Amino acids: CASSQGPNEQFF.

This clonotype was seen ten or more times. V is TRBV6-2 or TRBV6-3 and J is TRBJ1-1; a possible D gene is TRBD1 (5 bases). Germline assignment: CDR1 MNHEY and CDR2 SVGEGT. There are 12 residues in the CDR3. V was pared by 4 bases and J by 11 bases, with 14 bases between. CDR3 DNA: TGTGCCAGCAGTTCACCGGGACGGTGGGCTTTCTTT. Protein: CASSSPGRWAFF.

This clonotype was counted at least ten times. The DNA for the CDR3 is TGTGCCAGCAGCGACCCCGGGATGAGCTACGAGCAGTACTTC. The encoded protein is CASSDPGMSYEQYF. The rearrangement links TRBV7-9 to TRBJ2-7; tentative D call: TRBD2 (5 bases). The CDR3 loop spans 14 amino acids. From germline, CDR1 is SEHNR and CDR2 FQNEAQ (reference sequence). The ends were cut back, 5 bases at V and 3 bases at J, with 14 bases in the middle.

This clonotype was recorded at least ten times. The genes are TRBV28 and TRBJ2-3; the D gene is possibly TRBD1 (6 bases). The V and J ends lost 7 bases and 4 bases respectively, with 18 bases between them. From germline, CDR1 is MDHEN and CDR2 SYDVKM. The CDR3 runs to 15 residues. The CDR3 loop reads CASTTWTQGADTQYF. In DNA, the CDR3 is TGTGCCAGCACCACCTGGACACAGGGTGCAGATACGCAGTATTTT.

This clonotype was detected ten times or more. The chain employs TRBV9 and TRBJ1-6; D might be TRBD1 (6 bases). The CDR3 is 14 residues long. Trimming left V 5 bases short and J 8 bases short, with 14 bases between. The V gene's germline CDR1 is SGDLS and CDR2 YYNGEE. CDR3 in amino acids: CASRNRAEDSPLHF. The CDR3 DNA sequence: TGTGCCAGCAGGAACAGGGCTGAGGATTCACCCCTCCACTTT.

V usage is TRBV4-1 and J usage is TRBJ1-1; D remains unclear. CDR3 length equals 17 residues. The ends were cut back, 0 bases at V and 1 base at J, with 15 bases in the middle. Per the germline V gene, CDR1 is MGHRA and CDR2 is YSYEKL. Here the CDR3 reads CASSQESPPAGNTEAFF. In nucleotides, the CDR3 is TGCGCCAGCAGCCAAGAAAGCCCCCCGGCCGGGAACACTGAAGCTTTCTTT.

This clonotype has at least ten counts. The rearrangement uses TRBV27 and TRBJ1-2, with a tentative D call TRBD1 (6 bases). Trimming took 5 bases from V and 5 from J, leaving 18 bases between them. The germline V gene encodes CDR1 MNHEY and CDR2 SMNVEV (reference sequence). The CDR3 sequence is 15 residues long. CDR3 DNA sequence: TGTGCCAGCAGTCCGAGGGGGGTCTCTACTTATGGCTACACCTTC. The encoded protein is CASSPRGVSTYGYTF.

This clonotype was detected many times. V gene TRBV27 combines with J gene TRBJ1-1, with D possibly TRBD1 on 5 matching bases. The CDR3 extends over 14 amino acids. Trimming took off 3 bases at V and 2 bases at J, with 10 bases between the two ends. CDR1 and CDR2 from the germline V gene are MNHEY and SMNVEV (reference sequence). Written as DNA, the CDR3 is TGTGCCAGCAGTTTTATGGGGGGTAACACTGAAGCTTTCTTT. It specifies CASSFMGGNTEAFF.

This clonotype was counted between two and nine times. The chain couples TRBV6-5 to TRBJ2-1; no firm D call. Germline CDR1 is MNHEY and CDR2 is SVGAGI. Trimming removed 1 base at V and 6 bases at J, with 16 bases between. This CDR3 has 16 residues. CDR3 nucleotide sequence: TGTGCCAGCAGTTACTTAGCCCCCCCTGACCTCAATGAGCAGTTCTTC. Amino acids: CASSYLAPPDLNEQFF.

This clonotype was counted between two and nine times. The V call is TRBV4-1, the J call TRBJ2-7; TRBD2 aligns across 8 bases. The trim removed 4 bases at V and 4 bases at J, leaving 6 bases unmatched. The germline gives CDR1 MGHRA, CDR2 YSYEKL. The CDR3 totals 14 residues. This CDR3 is CASSPGLGLYEQYF. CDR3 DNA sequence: TGCGCCAGCAGCCCGGGACTAGGATTGTACGAGCAGTACTTC.

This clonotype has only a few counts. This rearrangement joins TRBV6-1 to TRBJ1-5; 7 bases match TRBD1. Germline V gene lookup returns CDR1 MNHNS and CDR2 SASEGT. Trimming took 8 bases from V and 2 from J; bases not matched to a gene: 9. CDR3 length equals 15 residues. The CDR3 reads CASVLTGAGNQPQHF. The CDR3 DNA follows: TGTGCCAGCGTACTTACAGGGGCGGGCAATCAGCCCCAGCATTTT.

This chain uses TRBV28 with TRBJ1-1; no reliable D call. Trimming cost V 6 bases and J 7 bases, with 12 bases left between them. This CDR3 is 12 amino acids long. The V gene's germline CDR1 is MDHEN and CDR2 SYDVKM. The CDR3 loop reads CASSKFSFEAFF. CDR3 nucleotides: TGTGCCAGCAGCAAATTTAGTTTTGAAGCTTTCTTT.

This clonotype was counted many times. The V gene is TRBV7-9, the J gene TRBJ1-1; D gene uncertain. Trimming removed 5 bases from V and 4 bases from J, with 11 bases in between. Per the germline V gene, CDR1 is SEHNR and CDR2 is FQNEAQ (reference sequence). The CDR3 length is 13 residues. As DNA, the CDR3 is TGTGCCAGCAGCCCCAGCCCGGCCACTGAAGCTTTCTTT. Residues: CASSPSPATEAFF. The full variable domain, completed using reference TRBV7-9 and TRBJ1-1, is DTGVSQNPRHKITKRGQNVTFRCDPISEHNRLYWYRQTLGQGPEFLTYFQNEAQLEKSRLLSDRFSAERPKGSFSTLEIQRTEQGDSAMYLCASSPSPATEAFFGQGTRLTVV.

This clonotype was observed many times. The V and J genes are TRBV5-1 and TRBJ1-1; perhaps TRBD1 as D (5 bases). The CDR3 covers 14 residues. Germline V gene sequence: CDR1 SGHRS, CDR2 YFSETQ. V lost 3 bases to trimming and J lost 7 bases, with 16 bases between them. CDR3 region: CASSWGEGKSEAFF. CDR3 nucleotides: TGCGCCAGCAGCTGGGGGGAAGGCAAAAGTGAAGCTTTCTTT.

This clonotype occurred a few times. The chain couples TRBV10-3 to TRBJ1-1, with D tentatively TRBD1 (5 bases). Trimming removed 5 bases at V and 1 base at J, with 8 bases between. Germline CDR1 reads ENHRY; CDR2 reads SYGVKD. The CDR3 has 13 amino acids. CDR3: CAISIGENTEAFF. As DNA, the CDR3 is TGTGCCATCAGTATAGGGGAGAACACTGAAGCTTTCTTT.